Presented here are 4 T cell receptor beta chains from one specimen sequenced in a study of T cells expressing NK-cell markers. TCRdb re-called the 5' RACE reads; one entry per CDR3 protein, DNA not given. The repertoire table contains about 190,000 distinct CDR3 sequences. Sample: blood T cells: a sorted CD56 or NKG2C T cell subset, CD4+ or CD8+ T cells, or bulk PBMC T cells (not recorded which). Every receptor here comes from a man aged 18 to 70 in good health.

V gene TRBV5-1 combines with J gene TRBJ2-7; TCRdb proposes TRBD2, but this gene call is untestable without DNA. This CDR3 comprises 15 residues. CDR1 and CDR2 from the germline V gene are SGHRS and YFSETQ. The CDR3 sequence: CASSFTSGLSYEQYF.

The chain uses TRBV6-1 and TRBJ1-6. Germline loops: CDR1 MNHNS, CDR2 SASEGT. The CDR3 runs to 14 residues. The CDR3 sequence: CASQTGPYNSPLHF.

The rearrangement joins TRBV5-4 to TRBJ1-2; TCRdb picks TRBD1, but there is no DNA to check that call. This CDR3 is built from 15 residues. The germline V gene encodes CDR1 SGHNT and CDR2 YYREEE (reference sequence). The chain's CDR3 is CASSSAGQGAAGYTF.

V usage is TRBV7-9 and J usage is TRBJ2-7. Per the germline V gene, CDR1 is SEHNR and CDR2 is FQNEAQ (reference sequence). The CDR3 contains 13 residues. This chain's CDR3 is CASSSLQQYEQYF.